The 27 T cell receptor beta chains below were found in one sample sequenced in a study of regulatory and conventional T cells in breast cancer. Using its own MiXCR run on the PCR reads, TCRdb lists one record per CDR3 protein. Of over a thousand distinct CDR3 sequences listed, more than 25% are singletons. Sequencing used conventional T cells from blood. Receptors were obtained from a female donor with breast cancer.

This clonotype is classed as medium-sized (0.01 to 0.1%). V gene TRBV19 combines with J gene TRBJ2-1; TRBD2 matches 11 bases. V lost 5 bases and J lost 5; bases outside the gene matches: 5. Per the germline V gene, CDR1 is LNHDA and CDR2 is SQIVND (reference sequence). The CDR3 is made up of 15 amino acids. The CDR3 nucleotides read TGTGCCAGTAGTCTACTAGCGGGGGCCCACAATGAGCAGTTCTTC. Residues: CASSLLAGAHNEQFF.

Notes on this clonotype: This may arise from a read error, as a much more abundant clone is one base away. This rearrangement joins TRBV24-1 to TRBJ1-1, with a weak D call TRBD1 (5 bases). The length of the CDR3 is 14 residues. Germline CDR1 KGHDR, CDR2 SFDVKD. The V end lost 12 bases, the J end lost 6 bases, and 22 bases lay between the germline ends. The CDR3 sequence is CAAQGKAGVAEAFF. The CDR3 DNA reads TGTGCCGCCCAAGGCAAGGCGGGGGTCGCTGAAGCTTTCTTT.

By share of the sample, this clonotype is medium-sized. V is TRBV7-2 and J is TRBJ2-3; 8 nucleotides line up with TRBD2. The CDR3 has 15 amino acids. Trimming removed 0 bases from V and 4 bases from J; junction bases left unmatched: 3. Germline V gene lookup returns CDR1 SGHTA and CDR2 FQGNSA. CDR3 sequence: CASSLAGTRADTQYF. DNA of the CDR3: TGTGCCAGCAGCTTAGCCGGGACTAGAGCAGATACGCAGTATTTT. The full variable domain, its missing parts supplied by reference TRBV7-2 and TRBJ2-3, is GAGVSQSPSNKVTEKGKDVELRCDPISGHTALYWYRQSLGQGLEFLIYFQGNSAPDKSGLPSDRFSAERTGGSVSTLTIQRTQQEDSAVYLCASSLAGTRADTQYFGPGTRLTVL.

CDR3 nucleotides: TGTGCCAGCAGCCCCCCCTACAGCTGGGAGCAGTTCTTC. Protein sequence: CASSPPYSWEQFF. The rearrangement uses TRBV3-1 and TRBJ2-1; no firm D call. CDR3 length: 13 amino acids. With 4 bases removed from V and 10 bases from J, the gap between germline ends came to 14 bases. The V gene's germline CDR1 is LGHDT and CDR2 YNNKEL (reference sequence).

With respect to this clonotype: One end of the junction does not line up with germline, which may come from a read error. The chain joins TRBV19 to TRBJ2-7; 10 bases map to TRBD2. The CDR3 is 15 residues long. Germline values: CDR1 LNHDA, CDR2 SQIVND (reference sequence). Written as DNA, the CDR3 is TGTGTCAGTAGTATCCTAGCGGGGGCCTTCTACGAGCAGTACTTC. Protein product: CVSSILAGAFYEQYF.

By share of the sample, this clonotype is large. This chain connects TRBV5-5 to TRBJ1-1; possibly TRBD1 for D (6 bases). The CDR3 extends over 16 amino acids. Trimming pared 2 bases from V and 6 bases from J, leaving 20 bases between. Germline lookup yields CDR1 SGHKS and CDR2 YYEKEE (reference sequence). DNA of the CDR3: TGTGCCAGCAGCTTTGGCGGGGACATAGGGGGTGCTGAAGCTTTCTTT. Its protein product is CASSFGGDIGGAEAFF. The full variable domain, with the rest looked up from reference TRBV5-5 and TRBJ1-1, is DAGVTQSPTHLIKTRGQQVTLRCSPISGHKSVSWYQQVLGQGPQFIFQYYEKEERGRGNFPDRFSARQFPNYSSELNVNALLLGDSALYLCASSFGGDIGGAEAFFGQGTRLTVV.

In its sample, this clonotype ranks as medium-sized. The J gene is TRBJ2-5, the V gene TRBV5-1; D not certain. Germline CDR1 reads SGHRS; CDR2 reads YFSETQ. Trimming pared 1 base from V and 2 bases from J, leaving 0 bases between. The CDR3 length is 11 residues. The CDR3 sequence: CASSLQETQYF. The CDR3 nucleotides read TGCGCCAGCAGCTTGCAAGAGACCCAGTACTTC. Full variable domain (rest looked up from reference TRBV5-1 and TRBJ2-5): KAGVTQTPRYLIKTRGQQVTLSCSPISGHRSVSWYQQTPGQGLQFLFEYFSETQRNKGNFPGRFSGRQFSNSRSEMNVSTLELGDSALYLCASSLQETQYFGPGTRLLVL.

This clonotype is judged large (0.1 to 1%). The chain uses TRBV11-1 and TRBJ1-1, with 12 bases identical to TRBD1. J lost 5 bases, V lost 6 bases, and 10 bases had no gene match. Germline loops: CDR1 SGHAT, CDR2 FQDESV (reference sequence). This CDR3 contains 16 residues. The CDR3 protein is CASSPGTGGVRTEAFF. The DNA for the CDR3 is TGTGCCAGCAGTCCCGGGACAGGGGGCGTTAGAACTGAAGCTTTCTTT.

A remark on this clonotype: This may come from a read error, since a much larger clone is one base off. The J gene is TRBJ2-3, the V gene TRBV4-1; D not resolved. The CDR3 has 12 amino acids. V lost 4 bases and J 6 bases, leaving 8 bases between the germline ends. Germline V gives CDR1 MGHRA, CDR2 YSYEKL. This chain's CDR3 is CASSRLADTQYF. CDR3 nucleotides: TGCGCCAGCAGCCGCCTGGCGGATACGCAGTATTTT.

Of note for this clonotype: At one boundary the junction diverges from the germline segment, which might be a read error. The gene calls are TRBV20-1 and TRBJ1-1; no clear D gene. The CDR3 has 15 amino acids. The germline V gene has CDR1 DFQATT and CDR2 SNEGSKA (reference sequence). CDR3: CSVSNLGRLGPEAFF. For the CDR3, the DNA is TGCAGTGTTAGTAATTTAGGGCGACTGGGTCCTGAAGCCTTCTTT.

Details on this clonotype: A much larger clone differs from this one at a single base, so this may be a read error. This chain joins TRBV5-1 and TRBJ2-5; no clear D gene. Germline lookup yields CDR1 SGHRS and CDR2 YFSETQ. This CDR3 has 11 residues. This CDR3 is CASSLQETQCF. The CDR3 coding sequence is TGCGCCAGCAGCTTGCAAGAGACCCAGTGCTTC.

Worth noting for this clonotype: One base away lies a much larger clone, so this may be a sequencing read error. The chain links TRBV30 to TRBJ1-1; D is possibly TRBD1 (6 bases). CDR3 length: 13 residues. From germline, CDR1 is GTSNPN and CDR2 SVGIG (reference sequence). Written as DNA, the CDR3 is TGTGCCTGGAGTGCTTACAGGGAGACTGAAGCTCTCTTT. Its protein is CAWSAYRETEALF. The full variable domain, rest sourced from reference TRBV30 and TRBJ1-1, is SQTIHQWPATLVQPVGSPLSLECTVEGTSNPNLYWYRQAAGRGLQLLFYSVGIGQISSEVPQNLSASRPQDRQFILSSKKLLLSDSGFYLCAWSAYRETEALFGQGTRLTVV.

The chain links TRBV29-1 to TRBJ1-5, with D possibly being TRBD1 (5 bases). This CDR3 region has 14 residues. Trimming took 8 bases from V and 0 from J, leaving 14 bases between them. Looked up from germline, CDR1 is SQVTM and CDR2 is ANQGSEA. In DNA, the CDR3 is TGCAGCCCCGGGGGAGGGTATAGCAATCAGCCCCAGCATTTT. Encoded protein: CSPGGGYSNQPQHF.

By share, this clonotype counts as medium-sized. This sequence joins TRBV11-1 and TRBJ2-2; D not resolved. V dropped 6 bases and J dropped 6 bases, with 11 bases sitting between them. The CDR3 covers 13 residues. Germline V lookup: CDR1 SGHAT, CDR2 FQDESV (reference sequence). CDR3 sequence reads: CASRFDAPGELFF. Here the CDR3 DNA reads TGTGCCAGCAGGTTTGACGCCCCCGGGGAGCTGTTTTTT. Full variable domain (outside the CDR3, taken from reference TRBV11-1 and TRBJ2-2): EAEVAQSPRYKITEKSQAVAFWCDPISGHATLYWYRQILGQGPELLVQFQDESVVDDSQLPKDRFSAERLKGVDSTLKIQPAELGDSAMYLCASRFDAPGELFFGEGSRLTVL.

With regard to this clonotype: A much larger clone lies one base from this, so it may be a read error. Since the CDR3 does not end with the conserved phenylalanine or tryptophan, this likely comes from a read error. The chain joins TRBV7-2 to TRBJ1-6; D remains ambiguous. V lost 1 base and J lost 10, with 14 bases in between. The CDR3 runs to 15 residues. The germline V gene encodes CDR1 SGHTA and CDR2 FQGNSA. The CDR3 here is CASSLDPGWRSPLHS. In nucleotides, the CDR3 is TGTGCCAGCAGCTTAGATCCAGGCTGGAGATCACCCCTCCACTCT.

The V and J genes are TRBV6-5 and TRBJ2-6, with TRBD1 matching 7 bases. This CDR3 spans 17 amino acids. Germline assignment: CDR1 MNHEY and CDR2 SVGAGI. V dropped 11 bases and J dropped 0; count of bases not matched to a gene: 13. This CDR3 is CAGGYTTGVSGANVLTF. The CDR3 coding sequence is TGTGCCGGCGGTTACACAACAGGGGTCTCTGGGGCCAACGTCCTGACTTTC.

This clonotype appeared many times. This chain connects TRBV5-1 to TRBJ2-3, with no clear D. Germline assignment: CDR1 SGHRS and CDR2 YFSETQ. V was pared by 0 bases and J by 2 bases, with 10 bases between. This CDR3 contains 15 residues. In DNA form, the CDR3 reads TGCGCCAGCAGCTTGGCCCGGTGGGCCACAGATACGCAGTATTTT. Translating it yields CASSLARWATDTQYF.

This clonotype was recorded a few times. The chain has TRBV14 and TRBJ1-1; tentative D call: TRBD1 (6 bases). This CDR3 contains 22 residues. Per the germline V gene, CDR1 is SGHDN and CDR2 is FVKESK. V lost 2 bases and J lost 0, with 31 bases in between. The CDR3: CASSQWEWHSTGPHNMNTEAFF. CDR3 in DNA: TGTGCCAGCAGCCAATGGGAATGGCACTCCACAGGGCCCCACAACATGAACACTGAAGCTTTCTTT.

V usage is TRBV20-1 and J usage is TRBJ2-7; 9 bases line up with TRBD2. Losses at the gene ends were 5 bases for V and 0 bases for J; bases not matched to a gene: 20. In germline, CDR1 is DFQATT, CDR2 SNEGSKA (reference sequence). This CDR3 spans 19 amino acids. In DNA form, the CDR3 reads TGCAGTGCTTGGCCCGTTGGGGCCAGCGGGGGGCAAAGCTCCTACGAGCAGTACTTC. Translated: CSAWPVGASGGQSSYEQYF.

This chain links TRBV27 with TRBJ1-2; D remains unclear. CDR3 size: 15 residues. Deletions cut 2 bases from V and 8 bases from J, with 18 bases between. The V gene's germline CDR1 is MNHEY and CDR2 SMNVEV (reference sequence). The CDR3, as DNA: TGTGCCAGCAGTTTAAACCACCCGGGCACGGACGGCTACACCTTC. Amino acid sequence: CASSLNHPGTDGYTF.

The chain is built from TRBV3-1 and TRBJ2-5; 10 positions match TRBD2. V was clipped by 6 bases and J by 1 base; unmatched bases: 8. Germline CDR1 is LGHDT and CDR2 is YNNKEL (reference sequence). This CDR3 contains 16 residues. This CDR3 reads CASRISGLAAQETQYF. The CDR3 DNA reads TGTGCCAGCAGGATAAGTGGACTAGCGGCCCAAGAGACCCAGTACTTC.

In this sample, this clonotype is large (0.1 to 1%). For the CDR3, the DNA is TGTGCCAGCAGCTTAGGTGGACAGGGAATCCAGCCCCAGCATTTT. This sequence encodes CASSLGGQGIQPQHF. J is TRBJ1-5 and V is TRBV5-6; TRBD1 aligns across 8 bases. Germline V lookup: CDR1 SGHDT, CDR2 YYEEEE. The J segment lost 7 bases and the V segment lost 2 bases, leaving 8 bases of the junction unmatched. The length of the CDR3 is 15 residues.

In its sample, this clonotype ranks as medium-sized. The genes are TRBV3-1 and TRBJ2-4; 7 nucleotides agree with TRBD1. Germline assignment: CDR1 LGHDT and CDR2 YNNKEL (reference sequence). After removal of 4 bases from V and 2 bases from J, the junction contained 8 bases not matched to a gene. CDR3 length: 16 amino acids. CDR3 region: CASSPTKQGPKNIQYF. CDR3 nucleotide sequence: TGTGCCAGCAGCCCAACGAAACAGGGGCCCAAAAACATTCAGTACTTC.

By sample fraction, this clonotype is large. V is TRBV20-1 and J is TRBJ1-2; unclear D gene. The CDR3 spans 13 residues. Trimming took off 4 bases at V and 5 bases at J, with 14 bases between the two ends. Germline loops: CDR1 DFQATT, CDR2 SNEGSKA (reference sequence). CDR3 residues: CSAIVAGGYGYTF. CDR3 sequence (DNA): TGCAGTGCTATCGTGGCAGGAGGATATGGCTACACCTTC.

This clonotype counts as medium-sized. The J gene is TRBJ2-3, the V gene TRBV7-9; TRBD2 agrees at 7 bases. This CDR3 contains 14 residues. The germline CDR1 and CDR2 sequences are SEHNR and FQNEAQ (reference sequence). V was clipped by 5 bases and J by 4 bases; unmatched bases: 6. The CDR3 coding sequence is TGTGCCAGCAGCACGGGGAGGGTGGCAGATACGCAGTATTTT. As protein: CASSTGRVADTQYF.

Concerning this clonotype itself: A read error may explain this, as a much larger clone is one base away. The chain employs TRBV2 and TRBJ2-3; the match to TRBD1 covers 8 bases. Germline V lookup: CDR1 SNHLY, CDR2 FYNNEI. The CDR3 is 12 amino acids. The CDR3 sequence is CAGRDRGSTQYF. The CDR3 DNA reads as TGTGCCGGCAGAGACAGGGGTAGTACGCAGTATTTT.

The rearrangement links TRBV7-8 to TRBJ2-3; D perhaps matches TRBD2 (6 bases). Germline V gene lookup returns CDR1 SGHVS and CDR2 FQNEAQ. V gave up 2 bases and J gave up 1 base, with 7 bases separating them. The CDR3 has 14 residues. CDR3: CASSLRRGTDTQYF. The CDR3 coding sequence is TGTGCCAGCAGCTTAAGGAGGGGCACAGATACGCAGTATTTT.